This entry is about one T cell receptor (beta chain). Those enrolled in Seattle joined during active infection and were followed longitudinally afterward. V shed 0 bases and J shed 6 bases, with 18 bases lying between them. Germline V gives CDR1 SGDLS, CDR2 YYNGEE. This CDR3 contains 16 residues. The data belong to a study of blood T cell repertoires in COVID-19. Study background: The origin of the acute and convalescent COVID-19 samples was the United States, Italy and Spain. Nucleic acid was either cDNA or gDNA, and it came from T cells, B-cell-depleted T cells, or PBMCs.

As processed by the authors: Amplification from reference gene primers served as the basis for estimated nucleated cell counts. Method: immunoSEQ multiplex PCR; TCRdb's copy keeps in-frame clones and lacks some. For V, J and clone size, that table is used; D and trimming come from the DNA. The data hold about 220,000 clones, with about 88% observed a single time. The sequenced material came from peripheral blood. This clonotype was sampled from a woman aged 45-59 years with COVID-19, enrolled during active disease. This chain links TRBV9 with TRBJ1-2; D remains unclear. DNA for the CDR3: TGTGCCAGCAGCGTAGCTCGGGTCAGCAATCCAAATGGCTACACCTTC. This encodes CASSVARVSNPNGYTF.